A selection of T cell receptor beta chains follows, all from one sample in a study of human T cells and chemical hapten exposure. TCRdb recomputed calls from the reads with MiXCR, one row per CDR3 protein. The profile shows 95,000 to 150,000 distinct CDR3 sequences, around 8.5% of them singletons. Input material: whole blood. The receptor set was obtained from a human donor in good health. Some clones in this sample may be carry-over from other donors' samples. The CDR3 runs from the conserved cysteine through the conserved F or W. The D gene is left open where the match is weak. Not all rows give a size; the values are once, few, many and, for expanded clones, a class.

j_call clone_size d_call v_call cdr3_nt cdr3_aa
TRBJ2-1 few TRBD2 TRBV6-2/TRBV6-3 TGTGCCAGCAGTTACTCGACTAGCGGGAGCTCCTACAATGAGCAGTTCTTC CASSYSTSGSSYNEQFF
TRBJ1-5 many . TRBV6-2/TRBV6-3 TGTGCCAGCAGTTACTCCCAGACCAATCAGCCCCAGCATTTT CASSYSQTNQPQHF
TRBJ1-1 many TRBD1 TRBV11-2 TGTGCCAGCAGCTTAGGGGGCAGGGGGTACACTGAAGCTTTCTTT CASSLGGRGYTEAFF
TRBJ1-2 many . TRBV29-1 TGCAGCGTTGAAGATCAAAGGACCTATGGCTACACCTTC CSVEDQRTYGYTF
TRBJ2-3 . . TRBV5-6 TGTGCCAGCAGCTTTAGTGGCGGGGGCCCCGTCTACACAGATACGCAGTATTTT CASSFSGGGPVYTDTQYF
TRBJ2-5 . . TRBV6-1 TGTGCCAGCAGTGATGAGTACCCCCAAGAGACCCAGTACTTC CASSDEYPQETQYF
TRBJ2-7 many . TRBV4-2 TGTGCCAGCAGCCAAGTGGACCGAGTTTACGAGCAGTACTTC CASSQVDRVYEQYF
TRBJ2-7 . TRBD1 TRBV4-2 TGTGCCAGCAGCCAAGAATGTCGCCCCGGGACAGGGGAACCCTGGGAGCAGTACTTC CASSQECRPGTGEPWEQYF
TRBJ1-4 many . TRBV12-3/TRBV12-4 TGTGCCAGCAGTTTGAGAGAAAAACTGTTTTTT CASSLREKLFF
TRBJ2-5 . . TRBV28 TGTGCCAGCAGTTTCACAGGGCAAGAGACCCAGTACTTC CASSFTGQETQYF
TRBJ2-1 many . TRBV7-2 TGTGCCAGCAGCTTACCGGGACTGACAATCAATGAGCAGTTCTTC CASSLPGLTINEQFF
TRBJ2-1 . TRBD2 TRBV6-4 TGTGCCAGCAGTGTGCGGGAGGGGCCTTACAATGAGCAGTTCTTC CASSVREGPYNEQFF
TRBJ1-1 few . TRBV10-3 TGTGCCACCGCAGGCCTATCTGACACTGAAGCTTTCTTT CATAGLSDTEAFF
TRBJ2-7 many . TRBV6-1 TGTGCCAGCAGTATCCGGGGCTACGAGCAGTACTTC CASSIRGYEQYF
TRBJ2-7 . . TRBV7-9 TGTGCCAGCAGCTCAACTAGGGACCGGGGCCTCCAGGACGAGCAGTACTTC CASSSTRDRGLQDEQYF
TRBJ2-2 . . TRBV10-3 TGTGCCATCAGTGACCAGACGAACACCGGGGAGCTGTTTTTT CAISDQTNTGELFF
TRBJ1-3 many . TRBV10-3 TGTGCCATCAGTGAGGGGTACCGGGACACTGGAAACACCATATATTTT CAISEGYRDTGNTIYF
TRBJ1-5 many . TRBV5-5 TGTGCCAGCAGCCAGGGCGGGGGTAGGCAGCCCCAGCATTTT CASSQGGGRQPQHF
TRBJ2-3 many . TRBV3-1 TGTGCCAGCAGCCAAGGCGGCAGCACAGATACGCAGTATTTT CASSQGGSTDTQYF
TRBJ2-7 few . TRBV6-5 TGTGCCAGCAGTTACGCGATTTGGGACGAGCAGTACTTC CASSYAIWDEQYF
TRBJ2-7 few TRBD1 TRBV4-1 TGCGCCAGCAGCCCCACCTCTGGGACAGGGCTCTACGAGCAGTACTTC CASSPTSGTGLYEQYF
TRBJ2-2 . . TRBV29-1 TGCAGCGTTGGACCGAACACCGGGGAGCTGTTTTTT CSVGPNTGELFF
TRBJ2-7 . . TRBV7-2 TGTGCCAGCAGCCCCTCTAATGGGGTATCCCTCTACGAGCAGTACTTC CASSPSNGVSLYEQYF
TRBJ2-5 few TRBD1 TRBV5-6 TGTGCCAGCAGTCCCGGACAGGTCGCCCAAGAGACCCAGTACTTC CASSPGQVAQETQYF
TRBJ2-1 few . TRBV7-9 TGTGCCAGCAGCCTTACCGGGACGCCGATTGTGTATGAGCAGTTCTTC CASSLTGTPIVYEQFF
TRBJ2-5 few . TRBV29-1 TGCAGCGTGGTACAGGGCCAAGAGACCCAGTACTTC CSVVQGQETQYF
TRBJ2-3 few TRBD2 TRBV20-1 TGCAGTGCTAGCCCAGGACTAGCGATAGATACGCAGTATTTT CSASPGLAIDTQYF
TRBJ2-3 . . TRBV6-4 TGTGCCAGCAGTGAGGGGAGACACACAGATACGCAGTATTTT CASSEGRHTDTQYF